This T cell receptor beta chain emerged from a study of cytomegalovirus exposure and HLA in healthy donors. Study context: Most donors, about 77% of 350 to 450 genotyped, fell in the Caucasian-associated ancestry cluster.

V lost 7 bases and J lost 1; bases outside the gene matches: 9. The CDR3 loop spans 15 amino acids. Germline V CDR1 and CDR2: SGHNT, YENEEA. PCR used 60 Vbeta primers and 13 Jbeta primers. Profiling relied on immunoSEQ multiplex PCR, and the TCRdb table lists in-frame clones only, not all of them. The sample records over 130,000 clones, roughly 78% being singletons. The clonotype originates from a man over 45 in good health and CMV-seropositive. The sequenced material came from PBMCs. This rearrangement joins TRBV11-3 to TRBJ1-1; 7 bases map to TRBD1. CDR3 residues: CASTYLRGTNTEAFF. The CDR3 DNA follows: TGTGCCAGCACCTACCTCAGGGGGACGAACACTGAAGCTTTCTTT.